This is a list of T cell receptor beta chains from one sample in a study of T cells in Graves' hyperthyroidism and ophthalmopathy. MiXCR was run by TCRdb on the multiplex PCR reads, yielding one entry per CDR3 protein. The sample has about 420,000 distinct CDR3 sequences, 15% to 19% seen once. The sample taken for sequencing was blood. All receptors come from a woman aged 18 to 35 with Graves' hyperthyroidism. Both conserved end residues are part of each CDR3. D genes are given only for firm matches. Where a row states a size, it is once, few, many or the class of an expanded clone; other rows omit it.

>TRBV9|-|17|TRBD2|TRBJ2-1
CASSGYSGGGGGNEQFF
TGTGCCAGCAGCGGGTATAGCGGGGGGGGGGGGGGGAATGAGCAGTTCTTC
>TRBV6-1|few|14|TRBD1|TRBJ2-1
CASRTGGGYNEQFF
TGTGCCAGCAGGACAGGGGGCGGTTACAATGAGCAGTTCTTC
>TRBV5-8|few|15|TRBD2|TRBJ2-2
CASSLAGGPLGELFF
TGTGCCAGCAGCTTAGCGGGAGGGCCTCTCGGGGAGCTGTTTTTT
>TRBV4-1|many|15|-|TRBJ1-5
CASSPGPQSNQPQHF
TGCGCCAGCAGCCCGGGCCCCCAGAGCAATCAGCCCCAGCATTTT
>TRBV7-9|many|16|TRBD2|TRBJ2-1
CASSPILAGGLGEQFF
TGTGCCAGCAGCCCTATCCTAGCGGGAGGGCTCGGTGAGCAGTTCTTC
>TRBV20-1|-|15|TRBD2|TRBJ2-5
CSARPSGRSQETQYF
TGCAGTGCTAGACCTAGCGGGAGGTCTCAAGAGACCCAGTACTTC
>TRBV28|many|14|-|TRBJ1-5
CASSSGVSNQPQHF
TGTGCCAGCAGTTCAGGTGTTAGCAATCAGCCCCAGCATTTT
>TRBV5-8|-|15|-|TRBJ1-6
CASSPGTVYNSPLHF
TGTGCCAGCAGCCCTGGGACGGTATATAATTCACCCCTCCACTTT
>TRBV4-1|many|16|TRBD1|TRBJ2-7
CASSQDWQDRSYEQYF
TGCGCCAGCAGCCAAGATTGGCAGGACAGGTCCTACGAGCAGTACTTC
>TRBV7-3|many|16|-|TRBJ2-3
CASSLAGSGVTDTQYF
TGTGCCAGCAGCTTAGCAGGAAGTGGAGTCACAGATACGCAGTATTTT
>TRBV12-5|few|15|-|TRBJ1-2
CASAWAGGPKDGYTF
TGTGCTAGTGCCTGGGCGGGGGGGCCGAAAGATGGCTACACCTTC
>TRBV5-1|-|14|-|TRBJ1-1
CASSLGEGGTEAFF
TGCGCCAGCAGCTTAGGGGAGGGCGGCACTGAAGCTTTCTTT
>TRBV7-9|many|19|TRBD1|TRBJ1-4
CASSSNRDRGDATNEKLFF
TGTGCCAGCAGCTCTAACCGGGACAGGGGGGATGCAACTAATGAAAAACTGTTTTTT